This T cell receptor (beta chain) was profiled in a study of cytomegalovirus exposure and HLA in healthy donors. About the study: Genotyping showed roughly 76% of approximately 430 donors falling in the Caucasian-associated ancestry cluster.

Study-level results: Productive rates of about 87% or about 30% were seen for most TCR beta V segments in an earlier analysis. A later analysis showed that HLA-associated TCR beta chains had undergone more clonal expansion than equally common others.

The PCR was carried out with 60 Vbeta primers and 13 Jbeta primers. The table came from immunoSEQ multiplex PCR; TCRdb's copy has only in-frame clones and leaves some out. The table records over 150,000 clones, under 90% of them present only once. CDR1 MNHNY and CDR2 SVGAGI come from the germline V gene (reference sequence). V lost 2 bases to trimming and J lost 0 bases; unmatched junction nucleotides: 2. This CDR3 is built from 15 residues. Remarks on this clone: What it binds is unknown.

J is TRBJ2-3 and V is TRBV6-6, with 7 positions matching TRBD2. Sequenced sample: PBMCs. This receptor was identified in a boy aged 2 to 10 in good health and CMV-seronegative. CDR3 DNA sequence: TGTGCCAGCAGTTACCAGGGAGGGAGCACAGATACGCAGTATTTT. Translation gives CASSYQGGSTDTQYF.